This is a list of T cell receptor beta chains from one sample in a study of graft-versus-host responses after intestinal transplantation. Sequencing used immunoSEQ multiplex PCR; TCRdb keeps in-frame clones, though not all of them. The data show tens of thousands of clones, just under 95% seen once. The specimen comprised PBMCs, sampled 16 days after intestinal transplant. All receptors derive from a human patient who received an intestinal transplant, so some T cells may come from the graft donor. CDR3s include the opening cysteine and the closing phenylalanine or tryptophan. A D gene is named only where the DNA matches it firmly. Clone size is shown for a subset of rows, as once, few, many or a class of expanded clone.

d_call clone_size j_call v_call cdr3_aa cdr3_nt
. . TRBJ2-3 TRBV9 CASSGGGGADTQYF TGTGCCAGCAGCGGAGGGGGGGGCGCAGATACGCAGTATTTT
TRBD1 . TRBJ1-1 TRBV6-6 CASSYRGQGTEAFF TGTGCCAGCAGTTACAGGGGGCAGGGGACTGAAGCTTTCTTT
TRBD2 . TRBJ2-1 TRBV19 CASGSLAGLSYNEQFF TGTGCCAGTGGTTCTCTAGCGGGGCTCTCCTACAATGAGCAGTTCTTC
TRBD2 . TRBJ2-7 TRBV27 CASSLGLAGDYEQYF TGTGCCAGCAGTTTAGGGCTAGCGGGAGACTACGAGCAGTACTTC
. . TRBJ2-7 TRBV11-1 CASSLAGGRMDEQYF TGTGCCAGCAGCTTAGCGGGGGGCCGGATGGACGAGCAGTACTTC
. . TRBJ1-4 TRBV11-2 CASSFVEGGGTNEKLFF TGTGCCAGCAGCTTCGTGGAGGGAGGGGGTACTAATGAAAAACTGTTTTTT
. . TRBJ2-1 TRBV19 CASSIYNEQFF TGTGCCAGTAGTATATACAATGAGCAGTTCTTC
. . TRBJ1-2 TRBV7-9 CASSLVTGGYTF TGTGCCAGCAGCTTAGTCACGGGTGGCTACACCTTC
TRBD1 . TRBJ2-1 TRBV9 CASSVGQGRGHEQFF TGTGCCAGCAGCGTAGGACAGGGAAGAGGCCATGAGCAGTTCTTC
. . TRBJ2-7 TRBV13 CASRAGASSYEQYF TGTGCCAGCAGAGCGGGCGCTAGCTCCTACGAGCAGTACTTC
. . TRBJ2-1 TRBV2 CASRELDYEQFF TGTGCCAGCAGGGAACTAGACTATGAGCAGTTCTTC
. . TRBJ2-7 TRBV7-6 CASSLRPGSSSYEQYF TGTGCCAGCAGCTTAAGACCGGGGTCAAGCTCCTACGAGCAGTACTTC
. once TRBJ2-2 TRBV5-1 CASSFTGTGELFF TGCGCCAGCAGCTTTACAGGGACCGGGGAGCTGTTTTTT
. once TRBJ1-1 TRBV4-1 CASSPSQMNTEAFF TGCGCCAGCTCTCCGTCACAGATGAACACTGAAGCTTTCTTT
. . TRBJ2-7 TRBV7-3 CASSPGTSGEQYF TGTGCCAGCAGCCCAGGGACATCGGGTGAACAGTACTTC
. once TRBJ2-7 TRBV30 CAWSVGGGEYF TGTGCCTGGAGTGTAGGTGGGGGTGAGTACTTC
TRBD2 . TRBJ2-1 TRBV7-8 CASSLVGLAGENEQFF TGTGCCAGCAGCTTAGTGGGACTAGCGGGAGAGAATGAGCAGTTCTTC
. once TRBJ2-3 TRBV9 CASSASSTDTQYF TGTGCCAGCAGCGCGTCTAGCACAGATACGCAGTATTTT
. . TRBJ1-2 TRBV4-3 CASSQAPSSTEGYAF TGCGCCAGCAGCCAGGCCCCTTCCTCGACTGAGGGCTACGCCTTC
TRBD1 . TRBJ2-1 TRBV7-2 CASSFSDRANEQFF TGTGCCAGCAGCTTTTCAGACAGGGCCAATGAGCAGTTCTTC
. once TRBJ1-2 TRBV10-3 CAISATTRAASYGYTF TGTGCCATCAGTGCGACCACGAGGGCCGCGAGCTATGGCTACACCTTC
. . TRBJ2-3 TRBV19 CASSMRLETHTDTQYF TGTGCCAGTAGTATGAGGCTAGAGACCCACACAGATACGCAGTATTTT
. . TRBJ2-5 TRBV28 CASSLYRGQETQYF TGTGCCAGCAGTTTATATCGGGGGCAAGAGACCCAGTACTTC
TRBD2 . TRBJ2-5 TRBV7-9 CASSSYGGTYSQYF TGTGCCAGCAGCTCCTACGGGGGGACGTATTCCCAGTACTTC
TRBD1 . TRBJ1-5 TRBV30 CAWSAPTGVEQPQHF TGTGCCTGGAGTGCTCCAACAGGGGTAGAACAGCCCCAGCATTTT
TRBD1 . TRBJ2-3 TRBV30 CAWSALSDRATDTQYF TGTGCCTGGAGTGCCCTTTCGGACAGGGCCACAGATACGCAGTATTTT
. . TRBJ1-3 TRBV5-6 CASKAPTWGDTIYF TGTGCCAGCAAAGCTCCTACCTGGGGCGACACCATATATTTT
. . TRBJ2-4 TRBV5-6 CVTGYLAKNIQYF TGTGTGACGGGGTACCTAGCCAAAAACATTCAGTACTTC
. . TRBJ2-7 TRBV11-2 CASSYSVSYEQYF TGTGCCAGCAGCTATAGTGTCTCCTACGAGCAGTACTTC
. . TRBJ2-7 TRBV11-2 CASSSSTGGISYEQYF TGTGCCAGCAGCTCGTCCACGGGGGGCATTTCCTACGAGCAGTACTTC
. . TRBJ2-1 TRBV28 CASSSPAGYNEQFF TGTGCCAGCAGTTCCCCGGCCGGGTACAATGAGCAGTTCTTC
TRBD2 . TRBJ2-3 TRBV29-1 CSVEPLAGGPGTRTDTQYF TGCAGCGTTGAACCTCTAGCGGGAGGGCCCGGCACACGTACAGATACGCAGTATTTT
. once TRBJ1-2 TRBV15 CATPTSRGRYGYTF TGTGCCACCCCTACCAGCAGGGGAAGATATGGCTACACCTTC
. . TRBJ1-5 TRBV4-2 CASSQVTGQPQHF TGTGCCAGCAGCCAAGTCACGGGACAGCCCCAGCATTTT
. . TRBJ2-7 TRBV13 CASSPLGSKEQYF TGTGCCAGCAGCCCCCTAGGGTCGAAGGAGCAGTACTTC
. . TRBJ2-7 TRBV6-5 CASSSGSNSYEQYF TGTGCCAGCAGTTCAGGGAGCAACTCCTACGAGCAGTACTTC
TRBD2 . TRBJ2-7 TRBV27 CASQAGANYEQYF TGTGCCAGCCAGGCGGGAGCGAACTACGAGCAGTACTTC
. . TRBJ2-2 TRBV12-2 CASRFQGGDTGELFF TGTGCAAGTCGCTTCCAGGGAGGGGACACCGGGGAGCTGTTTTTT
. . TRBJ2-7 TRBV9 CASSPGGGERIGYVQYF TGTGCCAGCAGCCCAGGCGGCGGAGAGCGGATAGGCTACGTGCAGTACTTC
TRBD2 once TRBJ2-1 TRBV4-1 CASSQDRLAGESWERDEQFF TGCGCCAGCAGCCAAGATAGGCTAGCGGGAGAAAGTTGGGAACGGGATGAGCAGTTCTTC
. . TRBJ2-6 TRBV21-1 CAGSKQGAGANVLTF TGTGCCGGCAGCAAACAGGGGGCTGGGGCCAACGTCCTGACTTTC
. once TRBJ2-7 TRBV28 CATKVDRGAASYEQYF TGTGCCACCAAAGTGGACCGCGGGGCGGCCTCCTACGAGCAGTACTTC
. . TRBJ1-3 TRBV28 CASSLTDSSGNTIYF TGTGCCAGCAGTTTAACGGACAGCTCTGGAAACACCATATATTTT
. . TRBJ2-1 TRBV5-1 CASSLEGGNEQFF TGCGCCAGCAGCTTGGAAGGGGGGAATGAGCAGTTCTTC
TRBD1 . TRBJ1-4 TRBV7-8 CASSGGTVVTNEKLFF TGTGCCAGCAGCGGGGGGACAGTAGTAACTAATGAAAAACTGTTTTTT
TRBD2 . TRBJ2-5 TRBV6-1 CASSHGGTQETQYF TGTGCCAGCAGCCACGGGGGGACCCAAGAGACCCAGTACTTC
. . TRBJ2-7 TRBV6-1 CVVGGNAYEQYF TGTGTCGTGGGGGGCAACGCGTACGAGCAGTACTTC
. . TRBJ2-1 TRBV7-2 CASSLRGSAYNEQFF TGTGCCAGCAGCTTACGGGGGTCGGCCTACAATGAGCAGTTCTTC
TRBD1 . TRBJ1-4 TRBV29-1 CSVPGQGGEKLFF TGCAGCGTGCCGGGACAGGGAGGCGAAAAACTGTTTTTT
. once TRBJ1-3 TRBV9 CASSSLSDTIYF TGTGCCAGCAGCAGCCTATCGGACACCATATATTTT
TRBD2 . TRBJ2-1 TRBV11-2 CASSLDPGTSYNEQFF TGTGCCAGCAGCTTAGACCCCGGGACTAGCTACAATGAGCAGTTCTTC
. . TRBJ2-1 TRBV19 CASSIDRGNEQFF TGTGCCAGTAGTATAGACAGGGGCAATGAGCAGTTCTTC
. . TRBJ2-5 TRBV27 CASRDGMLQETQYF TGTGCCAGCAGGGACGGGATGCTCCAAGAGACCCAGTACTTC